A selection of T cell receptor beta chains follows, all from one sample in a study of blood T cells in healthy people across ages. TCRdb analysed the 5' RACE reads with MiXCR anew, one entry per CDR3 protein. The table has roughly 1.7 million distinct CDR3 sequences, about 31% seen once; the top ten hold around 11%. Sequenced sample: blood. The receptors were sampled from a woman aged 25 to 39 in good health. Both conserved end residues are trimmed from each CDR3.

v_call: TRBV3-1; cdr3_aa: ASSQDRSKGGYGYT
v_call: TRBV7-9; cdr3_aa: ASSEGQGTNYEQY
v_call: TRBV20-1; cdr3_aa: SAREWSRDRGLYEQY
v_call: TRBV12-3/TRBV12-4; cdr3_aa: ASSPYSLVGSPLH
v_call: TRBV2; cdr3_aa: ASSVQGPNTEAF
v_call: TRBV28; cdr3_aa: ASSFVVGGTSGGAQWNEQF
v_call: TRBV7-2; cdr3_aa: ASSLRPPYSGGRNEQY
v_call: TRBV4-1; cdr3_aa: ASSQLYPETQY
v_call: TRBV5-1; cdr3_aa: ASSVDRGASSGANVLT
v_call: TRBV27; cdr3_aa: ASSFTVTGELF
v_call: TRBV5-1; cdr3_aa: ASSLRGERYEQY
v_call: TRBV28; cdr3_aa: ASSLSVGELNTEAF
v_call: TRBV9; cdr3_aa: ARSYGTDTQY
v_call: TRBV13; cdr3_aa: ASSLRGQGMNTEAF
v_call: TRBV7-6; cdr3_aa: ASSSTQGALSSYEQY
v_call: TRBV3-1; cdr3_aa: ASSQVGTGYT
v_call: TRBV4-2; cdr3_aa: ASRHTPRGDDKLF
v_call: TRBV13; cdr3_aa: ASSLAATINEQF
v_call: TRBV30; cdr3_aa: AWSDWDLSTEAF
v_call: TRBV5-1; cdr3_aa: ASSLDLGGSGANVLT
v_call: TRBV25-1; cdr3_aa: ASSEVRVTDTQY
v_call: TRBV2; cdr3_aa: ASSVGRQGEQY
v_call: TRBV2; cdr3_aa: ASSVPGQGASEKLF
v_call: TRBV6-1; cdr3_aa: ALTVLGLPSEKLF
v_call: TRBV29-1; cdr3_aa: SVEANLYNEQF
v_call: TRBV4-1; cdr3_aa: ASSRGRTGSYEQY
v_call: TRBV5-1; cdr3_aa: ASSLGPGTNNEQF
v_call: TRBV28; cdr3_aa: ASSHLPRTGGDEQY
v_call: TRBV12-3/TRBV12-4; cdr3_aa: TSSFHGVEMGEQF
v_call: TRBV3-1; cdr3_aa: ASSHPGLASTDTQY
v_call: TRBV20-1; cdr3_aa: SARDHGLAGESEQF
v_call: TRBV4-2; cdr3_aa: ASSPYAWDSSEYPRQKYNEQF
v_call: TRBV5-1; cdr3_aa: ASTLGGTQY
v_call: TRBV15; cdr3_aa: ATSRVPPGGFYEQY
v_call: TRBV25-1; cdr3_aa: ASSLTSDGTDTQY
v_call: TRBV28; cdr3_aa: ASSSPRQERTGELF
v_call: TRBV6-6; cdr3_aa: ASKQNRGAYEQY
v_call: TRBV24-1; cdr3_aa: ATAPGGLYNEQF
v_call: TRBV9; cdr3_aa: ASSVEASGGAETQY
v_call: TRBV28; cdr3_aa: ASSFLGVSYNEQF
v_call: TRBV10-2; cdr3_aa: ATLFSGLETQY
v_call: TRBV6-2/TRBV6-3; cdr3_aa: ASSPPAQGGTQY
v_call: TRBV28; cdr3_aa: ASTSAGKDTQY
v_call: TRBV5-5; cdr3_aa: ASNRGLAGTDTQY
v_call: TRBV14; cdr3_aa: ASSQGINYGYT
v_call: TRBV28; cdr3_aa: ASSLRGFGANVLT
v_call: TRBV11-2; cdr3_aa: ASSPSGFSGTDTQY
v_call: TRBV27; cdr3_aa: ASSNRGLGGTDTQY
v_call: TRBV6-5; cdr3_aa: ASSYQETGTGANYGYT
v_call: TRBV28; cdr3_aa: ASSFPTVLANYGYT
v_call: TRBV30; cdr3_aa: ACLTSGGYYEQY
v_call: TRBV12-3/TRBV12-4; cdr3_aa: ASSLEQGAQY
v_call: TRBV11-3; cdr3_aa: ASSLDSGLAGGRVSSTDTQY
v_call: TRBV3-1; cdr3_aa: ASSQGTRLGTDTQY
v_call: TRBV12-3/TRBV12-4; cdr3_aa: ASSFREISNQPQH
v_call: TRBV4-2; cdr3_aa: ASSQDLGASNTEAF
v_call: TRBV12-3/TRBV12-4; cdr3_aa: ASSLEQHQPQH